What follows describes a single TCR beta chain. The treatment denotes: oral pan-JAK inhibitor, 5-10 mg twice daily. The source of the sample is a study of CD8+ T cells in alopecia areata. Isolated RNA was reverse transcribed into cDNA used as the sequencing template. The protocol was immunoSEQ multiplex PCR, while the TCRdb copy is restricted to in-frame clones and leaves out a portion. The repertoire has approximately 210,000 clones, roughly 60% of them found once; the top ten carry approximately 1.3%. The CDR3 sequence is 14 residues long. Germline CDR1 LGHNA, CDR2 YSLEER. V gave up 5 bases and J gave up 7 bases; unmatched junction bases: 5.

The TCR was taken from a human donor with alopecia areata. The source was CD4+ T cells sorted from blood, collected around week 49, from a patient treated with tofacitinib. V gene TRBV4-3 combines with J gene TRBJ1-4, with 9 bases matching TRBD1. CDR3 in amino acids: CASSDGTGSEKLFF. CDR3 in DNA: TGCGCCAGCAGCGATGGGACAGGGAGTGAAAAACTGTTTTTT.